This TCR beta chain stems from a study of metastatic and nonmetastatic thyroid tumors. MiXCR reprocessed the PCR reads for TCRdb. This sample has around 20,000 clones; over 20% occur once, and the top ten carry less than 10%. Per the germline V gene, CDR1 is MNHEY and CDR2 is SVGAGI. The CDR3 contains 14 residues. V was pared by 0 bases and J by 3 bases, with 9 bases between. All patients were untreated before thyroid surgery. This clone is classed as medium-sized. This receptor was taken from a female donor with papillary thyroid cancer or a benign thyroid nodule (not recorded which). Some clones in this sample may be carry-over from other donors' samples. Source material: adjacent normal tissue. The V and J genes are TRBV6-5 and TRBJ2-7, with a weak D call TRBD2 (5 bases). For the CDR3, the DNA is TGTGCCAGCAGTTACTCACGAGGGAACTACGAGCAGTACTTC. The encoded protein is CASSYSRGNYEQYF.